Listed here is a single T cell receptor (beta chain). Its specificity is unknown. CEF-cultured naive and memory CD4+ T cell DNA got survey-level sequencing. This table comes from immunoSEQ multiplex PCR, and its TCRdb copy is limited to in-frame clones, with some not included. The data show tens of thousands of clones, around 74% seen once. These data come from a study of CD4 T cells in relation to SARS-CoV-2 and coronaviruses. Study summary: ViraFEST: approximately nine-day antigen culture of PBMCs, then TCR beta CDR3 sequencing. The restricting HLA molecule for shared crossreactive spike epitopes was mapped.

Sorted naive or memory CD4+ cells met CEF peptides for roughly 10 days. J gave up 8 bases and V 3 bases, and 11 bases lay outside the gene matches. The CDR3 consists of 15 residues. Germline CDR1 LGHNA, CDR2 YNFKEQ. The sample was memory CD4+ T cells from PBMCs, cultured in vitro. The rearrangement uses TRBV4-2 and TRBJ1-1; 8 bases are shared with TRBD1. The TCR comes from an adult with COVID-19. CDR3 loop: CASSQGWTGKREAFF. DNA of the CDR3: TGTGCCAGCAGCCAGGGCTGGACAGGGAAAAGAGAAGCTTTCTTT.